This T cell receptor beta chain was retrieved from a study of beta chain features in type 1 diabetes. Study-wide results and limits: Type 1 diabetes patients had TCRB CDR3s that were shorter (moderately but significantly so) in all four CD4+ subsets. In comparison with healthy donors, patients had naive, central memory and Treg TCRB repertoires that appeared more similar. Resolution of whether HLA type affects TCRB rearrangement was not achieved here. Highly expressing activated T cells could be over-counted with a cDNA template.

Every isolated RNA sample was fully reverse transcribed, so sequencing captured expressed TCRB transcripts. Generated by immunoSEQ multiplex PCR, the TCRdb table keeps only in-frame clones and is missing some. The sample lists around 200,000 clones, about 12% occurring once. As regards this clone: Its antigen remains unknown.

The junction had 4 bases not matched to a gene; V was cut back by 6 bases and J by 6 bases. The CDR3 totals 13 residues. Germline assignment: CDR1 MNHEY and CDR2 SVGAGI. This sequence was found in a woman aged 18 to 35 in good health. The V and J genes are TRBV6-5 and TRBJ1-2; 10 nucleotides agree with TRBD1. The material sequenced was central memory CD4+ T cells from blood. This CDR3 reads CASRYDRGHGYTF. The CDR3 DNA sequence: TGTGCCAGCAGATACGACAGGGGGCATGGCTACACCTTC.